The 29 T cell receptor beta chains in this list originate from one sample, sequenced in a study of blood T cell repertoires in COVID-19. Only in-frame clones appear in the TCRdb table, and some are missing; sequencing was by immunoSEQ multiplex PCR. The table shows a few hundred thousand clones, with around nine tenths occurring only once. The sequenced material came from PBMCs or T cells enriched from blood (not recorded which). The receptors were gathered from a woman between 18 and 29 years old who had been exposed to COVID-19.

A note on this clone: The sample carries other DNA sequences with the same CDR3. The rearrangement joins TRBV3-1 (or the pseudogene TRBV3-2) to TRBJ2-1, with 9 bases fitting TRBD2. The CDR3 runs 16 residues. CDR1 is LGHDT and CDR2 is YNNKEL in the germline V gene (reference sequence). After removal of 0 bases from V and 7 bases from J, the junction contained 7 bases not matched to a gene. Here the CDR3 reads CASSQDLAGGRNEQFF. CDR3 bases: TGTGCCAGCAGCCAAGACCTGGCGGGAGGGCGGAATGAGCAGTTCTTC.

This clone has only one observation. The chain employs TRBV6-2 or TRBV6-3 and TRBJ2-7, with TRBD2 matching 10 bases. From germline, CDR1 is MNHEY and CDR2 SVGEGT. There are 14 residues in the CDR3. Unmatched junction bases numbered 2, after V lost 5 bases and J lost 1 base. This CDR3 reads CASSSGRGSYEQYF. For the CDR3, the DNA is TGTGCCAGCAGTAGCGGGAGGGGGTCCTACGAGCAGTACTTC.

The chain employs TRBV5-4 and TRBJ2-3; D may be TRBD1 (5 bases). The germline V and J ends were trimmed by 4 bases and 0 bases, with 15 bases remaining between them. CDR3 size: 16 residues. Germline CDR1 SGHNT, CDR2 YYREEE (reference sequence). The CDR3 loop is CASSKVLQVSTDTQYF. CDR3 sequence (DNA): TGTGCCAGCAGCAAAGTTCTACAGGTTAGCACAGATACGCAGTATTTT.

In DNA form, the CDR3 reads TGTGCCAGCTCACGGCGACAGGGGGCCAATGAGCAGTTCTTC. It codes for CASSRRQGANEQFF. The genes are TRBV18 and TRBJ2-1, with 10 bases matching TRBD1. The CDR3 length is 14 residues. CDR1 is KGHSH, CDR2 LQKENI, per germline. The ends lost 4 bases at V and 6 bases at J; junction bases unmatched: 3.

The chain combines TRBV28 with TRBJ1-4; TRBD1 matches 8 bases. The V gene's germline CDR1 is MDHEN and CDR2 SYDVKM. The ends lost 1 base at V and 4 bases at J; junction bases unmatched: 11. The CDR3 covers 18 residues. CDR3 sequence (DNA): TGTGCCAGCAGTTTATCGGGGAACAGGGGGATAGTTAATGAAAAACTGTTTTTT. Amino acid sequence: CASSLSGNRGIVNEKLFF.

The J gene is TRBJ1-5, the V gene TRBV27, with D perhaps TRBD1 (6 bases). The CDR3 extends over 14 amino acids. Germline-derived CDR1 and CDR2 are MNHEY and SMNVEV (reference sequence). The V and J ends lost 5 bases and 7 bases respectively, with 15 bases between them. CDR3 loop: CASSGKNRDQPQHF. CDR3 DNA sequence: TGTGCCAGCAGTGGGAAAAACAGGGACCAGCCCCAGCATTTT.

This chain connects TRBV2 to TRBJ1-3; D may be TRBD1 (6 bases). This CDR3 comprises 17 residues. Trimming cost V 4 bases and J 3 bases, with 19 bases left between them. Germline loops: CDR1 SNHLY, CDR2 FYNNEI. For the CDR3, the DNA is TGTGCCAGCAGTGGAAGAGGGGGGGCAGTGATTGGAAACACCATATATTTT. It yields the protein CASSGRGGAVIGNTIYF.

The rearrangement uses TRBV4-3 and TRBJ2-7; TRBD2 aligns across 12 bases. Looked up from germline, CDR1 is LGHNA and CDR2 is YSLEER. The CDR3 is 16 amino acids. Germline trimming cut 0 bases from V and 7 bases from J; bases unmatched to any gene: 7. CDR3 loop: CASSQDELAGGREQYF. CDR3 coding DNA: TGCGCCAGCAGCCAAGATGAACTAGCGGGGGGCAGGGAGCAGTACTTC.

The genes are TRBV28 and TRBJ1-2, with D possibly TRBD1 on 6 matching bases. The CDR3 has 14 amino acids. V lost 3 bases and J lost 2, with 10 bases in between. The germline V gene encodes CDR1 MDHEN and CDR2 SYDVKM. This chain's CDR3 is CASSFPGTNYGYTF. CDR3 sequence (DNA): TGTGCCAGCAGTTTCCCCGGGACAAACTATGGCTACACCTTC.

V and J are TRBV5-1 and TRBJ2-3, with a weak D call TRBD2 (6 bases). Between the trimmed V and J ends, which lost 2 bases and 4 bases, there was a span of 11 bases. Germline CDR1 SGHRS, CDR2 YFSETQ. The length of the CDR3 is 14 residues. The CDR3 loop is CASSFGPSADTQYF. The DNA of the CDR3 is TGCGCCAGCAGCTTTGGGCCTAGCGCAGATACGCAGTATTTT.

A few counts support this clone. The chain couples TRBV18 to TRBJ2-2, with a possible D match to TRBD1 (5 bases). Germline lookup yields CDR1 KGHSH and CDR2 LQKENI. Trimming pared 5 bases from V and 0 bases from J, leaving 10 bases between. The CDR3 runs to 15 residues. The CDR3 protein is CASSDRKTNTGELFF. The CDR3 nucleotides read TGTGCCAGCTCAGACAGAAAAACGAACACCGGGGAGCTGTTTTTT.

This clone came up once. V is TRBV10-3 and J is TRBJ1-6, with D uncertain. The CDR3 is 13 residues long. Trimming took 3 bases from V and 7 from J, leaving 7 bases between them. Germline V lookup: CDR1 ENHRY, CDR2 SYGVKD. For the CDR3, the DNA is TGTGCCATCAGTGACCTAGGCAATTCACCCCTCCACTTT. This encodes CAISDLGNSPLHF.

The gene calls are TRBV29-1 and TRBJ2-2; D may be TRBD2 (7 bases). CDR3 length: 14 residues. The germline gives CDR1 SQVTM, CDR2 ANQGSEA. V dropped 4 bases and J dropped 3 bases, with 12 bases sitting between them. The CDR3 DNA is TGCAGCGTTGTCGGGGGGCGCGACACCGGGGAGCTGTTTTTT. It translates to CSVVGGRDTGELFF.

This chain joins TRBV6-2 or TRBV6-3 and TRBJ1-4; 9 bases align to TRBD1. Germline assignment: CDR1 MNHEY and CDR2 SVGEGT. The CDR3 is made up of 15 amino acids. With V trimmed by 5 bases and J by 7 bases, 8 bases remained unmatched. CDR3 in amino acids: CASSPPGQGGEKLFF. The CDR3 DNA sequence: TGTGCCAGCAGTCCACCGGGACAGGGAGGTGAAAAACTGTTTTTT.

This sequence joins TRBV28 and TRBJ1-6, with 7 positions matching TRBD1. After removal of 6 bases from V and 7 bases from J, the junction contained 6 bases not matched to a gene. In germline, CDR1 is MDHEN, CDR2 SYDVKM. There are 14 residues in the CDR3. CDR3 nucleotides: TGTGCCAGCAGACCGACAGGGTTCAATTCACCCCTCCACTTT. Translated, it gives CASRPTGFNSPLHF.

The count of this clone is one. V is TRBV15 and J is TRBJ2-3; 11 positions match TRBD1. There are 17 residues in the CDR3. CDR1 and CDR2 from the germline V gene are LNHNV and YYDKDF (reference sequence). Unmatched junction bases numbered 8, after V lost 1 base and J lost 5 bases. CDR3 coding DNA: TGTGCCACCAGCAGAGCCATGGACAGGGGGCCGAAAGATACGCAGTATTTT. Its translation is CATSRAMDRGPKDTQYF.

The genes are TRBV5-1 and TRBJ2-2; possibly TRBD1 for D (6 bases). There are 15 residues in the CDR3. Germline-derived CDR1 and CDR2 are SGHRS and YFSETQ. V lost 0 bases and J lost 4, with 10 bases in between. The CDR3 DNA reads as TGCGCCAGCAGCTTGGCAGGGGCTTTCACCGGGGAGCTGTTTTTT. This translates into CASSLAGAFTGELFF.

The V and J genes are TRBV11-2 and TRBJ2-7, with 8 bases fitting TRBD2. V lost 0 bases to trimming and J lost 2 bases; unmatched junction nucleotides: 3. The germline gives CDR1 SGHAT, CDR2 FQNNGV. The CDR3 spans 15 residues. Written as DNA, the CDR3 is TGTGCCAGCAGCTTAGAACCGGGACTAGCCTACGAGCAGTACTTC. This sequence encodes CASSLEPGLAYEQYF.

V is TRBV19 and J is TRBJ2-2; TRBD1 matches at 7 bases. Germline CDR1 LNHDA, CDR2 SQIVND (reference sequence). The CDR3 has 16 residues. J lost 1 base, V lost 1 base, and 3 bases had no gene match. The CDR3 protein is CASSIGGQLNTGELFF. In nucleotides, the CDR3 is TGTGCCAGTAGTATAGGGGGACAGTTGAACACCGGGGAGCTGTTTTTT.

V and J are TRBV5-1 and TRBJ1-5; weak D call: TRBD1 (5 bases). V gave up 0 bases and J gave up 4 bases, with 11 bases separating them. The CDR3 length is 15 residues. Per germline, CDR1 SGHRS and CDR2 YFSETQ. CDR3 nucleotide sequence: TGCGCCAGCAGCTTGGTCCCAGGGATAAATCAGCCCCAGCATTTT. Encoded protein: CASSLVPGINQPQHF.

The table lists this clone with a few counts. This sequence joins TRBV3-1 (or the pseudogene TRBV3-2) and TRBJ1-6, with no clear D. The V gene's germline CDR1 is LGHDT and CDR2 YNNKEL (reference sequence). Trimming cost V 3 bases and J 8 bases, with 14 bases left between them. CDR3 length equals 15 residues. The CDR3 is CASSQFSGRDSPLHF. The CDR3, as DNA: TGTGCCAGCAGCCAGTTTTCCGGCCGGGATTCACCCCTCCACTTT.

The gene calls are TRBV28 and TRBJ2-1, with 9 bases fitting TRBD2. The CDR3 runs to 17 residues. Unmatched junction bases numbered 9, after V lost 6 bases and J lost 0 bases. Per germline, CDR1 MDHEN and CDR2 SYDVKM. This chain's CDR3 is CASRSYSSGSSYNEQFF. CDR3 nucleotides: TGTGCCAGCAGATCCTATAGTAGCGGGAGCTCCTACAATGAGCAGTTCTTC.

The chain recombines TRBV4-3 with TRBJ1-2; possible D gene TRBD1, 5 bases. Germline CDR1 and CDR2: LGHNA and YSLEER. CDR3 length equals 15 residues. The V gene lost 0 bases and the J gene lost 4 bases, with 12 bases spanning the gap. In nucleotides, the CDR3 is TGCGCCAGCAGCCAAGATGGGGGGGGTTTCTATGGCTACACCTTC. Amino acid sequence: CASSQDGGGFYGYTF.

The CDR3 loop is CASTLGGQEGYTF. For the CDR3, the DNA is TGCGCCAGCACCCTAGGGGGTCAAGAAGGCTACACCTTC. The rearrangement joins TRBV5-1 to TRBJ1-2, with D maybe TRBD1 (6 bases). Per the germline V gene, CDR1 is SGHRS and CDR2 is YFSETQ. The germline V and J ends were trimmed by 6 bases and 8 bases, with 17 bases remaining between them. The CDR3 loop spans 13 amino acids.

The CDR3 sequence: CASGLGTGNQPQHF. The CDR3 DNA sequence: TGTGCTAGTGGTTTGGGGACAGGCAATCAGCCCCAGCATTTT. The V gene is TRBV12-5, the J gene TRBJ1-5; tentatively, D is TRBD1 (6 bases). V lost 1 base and J 2 bases, leaving 6 bases between the germline ends. This CDR3 is built from 14 residues. Germline V gives CDR1 LGHNT, CDR2 FRNRAP.

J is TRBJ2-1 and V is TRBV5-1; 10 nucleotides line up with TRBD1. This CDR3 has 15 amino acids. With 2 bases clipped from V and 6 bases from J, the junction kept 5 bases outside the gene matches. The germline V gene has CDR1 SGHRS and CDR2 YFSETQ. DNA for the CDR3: TGCGCCAGCAGCTTTGGCGGGACAGGGGCCAATGAGCAGTTCTTC. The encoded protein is CASSFGGTGANEQFF.

CDR3 sequence reads: CASSFSAGGQETQYF. The CDR3 DNA sequence: TGCGCCAGCAGCTTTTCCGCGGGGGGGCAAGAGACCCAGTACTTC. The chain carries TRBV5-1 and TRBJ2-5; 9 nucleotides match TRBD2. Losses at the gene ends were 2 bases for V and 2 bases for J; bases not matched to a gene: 4. The CDR3 runs to 15 residues. CDR1 is SGHRS and CDR2 is YFSETQ in the germline V gene.

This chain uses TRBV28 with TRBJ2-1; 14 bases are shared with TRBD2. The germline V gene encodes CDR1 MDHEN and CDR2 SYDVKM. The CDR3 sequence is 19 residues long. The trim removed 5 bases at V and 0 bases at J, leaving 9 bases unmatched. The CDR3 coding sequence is TGTGCCAGCAGTCATACGGGACTAGCGGGGGAGAGCTCCTACAATGAGCAGTTCTTC. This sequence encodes CASSHTGLAGESSYNEQFF.

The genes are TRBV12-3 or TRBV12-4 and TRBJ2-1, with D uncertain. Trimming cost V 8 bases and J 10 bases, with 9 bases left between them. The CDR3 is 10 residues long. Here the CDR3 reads CASSTGEQFF. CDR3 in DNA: TGTGCCAGCTCAACCGGGGAGCAGTTCTTC.